This is a list of T cell receptor beta chains from one sample in a study of blood T cell repertoires in COVID-19. The data were produced by immunoSEQ multiplex PCR, yet TCRdb's version contains in-frame clones alone and is incomplete. The sample lists around 270,000 clones; about 88% were seen once. The sample taken for sequencing was peripheral blood. The source of these receptors is a man aged 30-40 years with active or convalescent COVID-19. The CDR3 runs from the conserved cysteine through the conserved F or W. Fields, in order: clone size, D gene, J gene, V gene, CDR3 DNA, CDR3 protein. The D gene is left open where the match is weak. Clone size appears in some rows only: once, few, many, or a class for an expanded clone.

clone_size: once; d_call: TRBD1; j_call: TRBJ1-5; v_call: TRBV18; cdr3_nt: TGTGCCAGCTCACCGGACAGGGTTTATCAGCCCCAGCATTTT; cdr3_aa: CASSPDRVYQPQHF
clone_size: .; d_call: .; j_call: TRBJ1-1; v_call: TRBV6-5; cdr3_nt: TGTGCCAGCAGCTATAGACTAGGCACTGAAGCTTTCTTT; cdr3_aa: CASSYRLGTEAFF
clone_size: .; d_call: TRBD1; j_call: TRBJ1-1; v_call: TRBV30; cdr3_nt: TGTGCCTGGAGCGGACAGGGTTTGGGCACTGAAGCTTTCTTT; cdr3_aa: CAWSGQGLGTEAFF
clone_size: .; d_call: .; j_call: TRBJ2-3; v_call: TRBV19; cdr3_nt: TGTGCCAGTAGTAGACAGGGACTAGTGAGCACAGATACGCAGTATTTT; cdr3_aa: CASSRQGLVSTDTQYF
clone_size: .; d_call: TRBD2; j_call: TRBJ2-2; v_call: TRBV6-1; cdr3_nt: TGTGCCAGCAGTGAACTAGCGGGGGCGAACACCGGGGAGCTGTTTTTT; cdr3_aa: CASSELAGANTGELFF
clone_size: once; d_call: TRBD2; j_call: TRBJ2-2; v_call: TRBV9; cdr3_nt: TGTGCCAGCAGCACCCCGACTAGCGGGGGCACCGGGGAGCTGTTTTTT; cdr3_aa: CASSTPTSGGTGELFF
clone_size: .; d_call: TRBD2; j_call: TRBJ2-1; v_call: TRBV7-3; cdr3_nt: TGTGCCAGCAGCCCGACTAGCGGGGGGACCAATGAGCAGTTCTTC; cdr3_aa: CASSPTSGGTNEQFF
clone_size: .; d_call: .; j_call: TRBJ1-1; v_call: TRBV6-6; cdr3_nt: TGTGCCAGCAGTTACGCCCCGGGAGACACTGAAGCTTTCTTT; cdr3_aa: CASSYAPGDTEAFF
clone_size: .; d_call: TRBD2; j_call: TRBJ2-1; v_call: TRBV10-1; cdr3_nt: TGCGCCAGCAGTGTGGGACTAGCGTCAAGTGAGCAGTTCTTC; cdr3_aa: CASSVGLASSEQFF
clone_size: .; d_call: TRBD1; j_call: TRBJ1-3; v_call: TRBV3-1/TRBV3-2; cdr3_nt: TGTGCCAGCAGCTACTACAGGGGGCTCGGAAACACCATATATTTT; cdr3_aa: CASSYYRGLGNTIYF
clone_size: .; d_call: .; j_call: TRBJ1-1; v_call: TRBV6-1; cdr3_nt: TGTGCCAGCAGTGACAGGGTCACTGAAGCTTTCTTT; cdr3_aa: CASSDRVTEAFF
clone_size: .; d_call: .; j_call: TRBJ2-3; v_call: TRBV7-2; cdr3_nt: TGTGCCAGCAGCCTCCGGGACAACACAGATACGCAGTATTTT; cdr3_aa: CASSLRDNTDTQYF
clone_size: .; d_call: TRBD2; j_call: TRBJ2-1; v_call: TRBV4-3; cdr3_nt: TGCGCCAGCAGCCAAGATGTACTAGCGACCTACAATGAGCAGTTCTTC; cdr3_aa: CASSQDVLATYNEQFF
clone_size: .; d_call: TRBD1; j_call: TRBJ2-1; v_call: TRBV19; cdr3_nt: TGTGCCAGTAGTATTAATTTCTTACAGGGGAATGAGCAGTTCTTC; cdr3_aa: CASSINFLQGNEQFF
clone_size: .; d_call: .; j_call: TRBJ2-7; v_call: TRBV5-1; cdr3_nt: TGCGCCAGCAATGATGGAGGTGGCGAGCAGTACTTC; cdr3_aa: CASNDGGGEQYF
clone_size: .; d_call: .; j_call: TRBJ1-1; v_call: TRBV11-2; cdr3_nt: TGTGCCAGCAGCCCAGGACAAGAAGCTTTCTTT; cdr3_aa: CASSPGQEAFF
clone_size: .; d_call: .; j_call: TRBJ2-1; v_call: TRBV7-6; cdr3_nt: TGTGCCAGCAGGGCAGGTATGCAGACTAGCTCCTACAATGAGCAGTTCTTC; cdr3_aa: CASRAGMQTSSYNEQFF
clone_size: few; d_call: .; j_call: TRBJ1-2; v_call: TRBV27; cdr3_nt: TGTGCCAGCAGTCGACGGCCGACAGATAATTATGGCTACACCTTC; cdr3_aa: CASSRRPTDNYGYTF
clone_size: .; d_call: .; j_call: TRBJ2-2; v_call: TRBV3-1/TRBV3-2; cdr3_nt: TGTGCCAGCAGCCAAGGGGTTAGGGGATCATCCACCGGGGAGCTGTTTTTT; cdr3_aa: CASSQGVRGSSTGELFF
clone_size: .; d_call: .; j_call: TRBJ2-2; v_call: TRBV7-8; cdr3_nt: TGTGCCAGCATCCCTACCGCAGGGGACACCGGGGAGCTGTTTTTT; cdr3_aa: CASIPTAGDTGELFF
clone_size: .; d_call: .; j_call: TRBJ1-2; v_call: TRBV4-2; cdr3_nt: TGTGCCAGCAGCCAAGATAAAGGACAGTCGTATGGCTACACCTTC; cdr3_aa: CASSQDKGQSYGYTF
clone_size: .; d_call: .; j_call: TRBJ2-3; v_call: TRBV10-1; cdr3_nt: TGCGCCAGCAGTGAGTTGAGAATAGATACGCAGTATTTT; cdr3_aa: CASSELRIDTQYF
clone_size: .; d_call: TRBD2; j_call: TRBJ2-1; v_call: TRBV11-2; cdr3_nt: TGTGCCAGCAGCTCATATAGCGGGGGAAGTGATGAGCAGTTCTTC; cdr3_aa: CASSSYSGGSDEQFF
clone_size: .; d_call: .; j_call: TRBJ1-5; v_call: TRBV3-1/TRBV3-2; cdr3_nt: TGTGCCAGCAGCCAAGGGTACAGGGAATTCTATCAGCCCCAGCATTTT; cdr3_aa: CASSQGYREFYQPQHF
clone_size: .; d_call: TRBD1; j_call: TRBJ2-2; v_call: TRBV19; cdr3_nt: TGTGCCAGTAGTATAGTAACAGGGGTCACCGGGGAGCTGTTTTTT; cdr3_aa: CASSIVTGVTGELFF
clone_size: .; d_call: .; j_call: TRBJ2-1; v_call: TRBV7-2; cdr3_nt: TGTGCCAGCAGCCTACTAGAGTACAATGAGCAGTTCTTC; cdr3_aa: CASSLLEYNEQFF
clone_size: .; d_call: .; j_call: TRBJ1-2; v_call: TRBV3-1/TRBV3-2; cdr3_nt: TGTGCCAGCAGCCAAGCAGAGGCTAACTATGGCTACACCTTC; cdr3_aa: CASSQAEANYGYTF
clone_size: .; d_call: TRBD2; j_call: TRBJ2-3; v_call: TRBV3-1/TRBV3-2; cdr3_nt: TGTGCCAGCAGCCCCGGGACTAGCGGACCGATAATACGGGATACGCAGTATTTT; cdr3_aa: CASSPGTSGPIIRDTQYF
clone_size: .; d_call: TRBD1; j_call: TRBJ2-2; v_call: TRBV6-2/TRBV6-3; cdr3_nt: TGTGCCAGCAGTTACTCGCGGGACAGGGTGATTAACACCGGGGAGCTGTTTTTT; cdr3_aa: CASSYSRDRVINTGELFF
clone_size: few; d_call: .; j_call: TRBJ2-2; v_call: TRBV30; cdr3_nt: TGTGCCTGGACCGAGTCGGGGGCCGGGGAGCTGTTTTTT; cdr3_aa: CAWTESGAGELFF
clone_size: .; d_call: .; j_call: TRBJ2-5; v_call: TRBV7-8; cdr3_nt: TGTGCCAGCAGCCCCCCTGGGGGGGGCACTTACATCCAGTACTTC; cdr3_aa: CASSPPGGGTYIQYF
clone_size: .; d_call: .; j_call: TRBJ2-7; v_call: TRBV7-9; cdr3_nt: TGTGCCAGCAGCGAAGGGGCGTACTACGAGCAGTACTTC; cdr3_aa: CASSEGAYYEQYF
clone_size: .; d_call: .; j_call: TRBJ2-7; v_call: TRBV2; cdr3_nt: TGTGCCAGCAGTGAAGCGGCAGGGACCTACGAGCAGTACTTC; cdr3_aa: CASSEAAGTYEQYF
clone_size: .; d_call: .; j_call: TRBJ1-1; v_call: TRBV19; cdr3_nt: TGTGCCAGTATAAGCACAGGGACGGTGGGCACTGAAGCTTTCTTT; cdr3_aa: CASISTGTVGTEAFF
clone_size: .; d_call: .; j_call: TRBJ1-1; v_call: TRBV2; cdr3_nt: TGTGCCAGCAGTGAACGTCACAGCTATGAAGCTTTCTTT; cdr3_aa: CASSERHSYEAFF
clone_size: few; d_call: TRBD1; j_call: TRBJ1-5; v_call: TRBV27; cdr3_nt: TGTGCCAGCGCGGACAGGGATGGAGGTCAGCCCCAGCATTTT; cdr3_aa: CASADRDGGQPQHF
clone_size: .; d_call: .; j_call: TRBJ2-7; v_call: TRBV20-1; cdr3_nt: TGCAGTGCTAGTGACCAGAACGAGCAGTACTTC; cdr3_aa: CSASDQNEQYF
clone_size: once; d_call: .; j_call: TRBJ1-1; v_call: TRBV19; cdr3_nt: TGTGCCAGTGGACCGGGACTTCATGAAACCTTT; cdr3_aa: CASGPGLHETF
clone_size: .; d_call: .; j_call: TRBJ2-7; v_call: TRBV10-2; cdr3_nt: TGCGCCAGCAGGGGTGGAGGAAGCTCCTACGAGCAGTACTTC; cdr3_aa: CASRGGGSSYEQYF
clone_size: .; d_call: .; j_call: TRBJ1-1; v_call: TRBV19; cdr3_nt: TGTGCCAGTAGACCCAGGGGTTGGGGAACTGAAGCTTTCTTT; cdr3_aa: CASRPRGWGTEAFF
clone_size: .; d_call: TRBD1; j_call: TRBJ2-7; v_call: TRBV5-8; cdr3_nt: TGTGCCAGCAGCCAGGGACAGGGGACCTACGAGCAGTACTTC; cdr3_aa: CASSQGQGTYEQYF
clone_size: .; d_call: TRBD2; j_call: TRBJ2-1; v_call: TRBV29-1; cdr3_nt: TGCAGCGAGATCCGGGGGGGCCGATTGAATGAGCAGTTCTTC; cdr3_aa: CSEIRGGRLNEQFF
clone_size: few; d_call: TRBD1; j_call: TRBJ2-7; v_call: TRBV7-6; cdr3_nt: TGTGCCAGCAGCGCCCGGACAGGCTTTGGCTCCTACGAGCAGTACTTC; cdr3_aa: CASSARTGFGSYEQYF
clone_size: .; d_call: .; j_call: TRBJ2-7; v_call: TRBV12-5; cdr3_nt: TGTGCTAGTGGTTTGGTAATGGGGCAGGGGTCCCACGAGCAGTACTTC; cdr3_aa: CASGLVMGQGSHEQYF
clone_size: .; d_call: .; j_call: TRBJ1-6; v_call: TRBV10-3; cdr3_nt: TGTGCCATCAGTGAGGCAGGGCGTAATTCACCCCTCCACTTT; cdr3_aa: CAISEAGRNSPLHF
clone_size: .; d_call: .; j_call: TRBJ2-2; v_call: TRBV6-1; cdr3_nt: TGTGCCAGCAGTGATGGTGGGGGCTTGCCGACCGGGGAGCTGTTTTTT; cdr3_aa: CASSDGGGLPTGELFF
clone_size: once; d_call: .; j_call: TRBJ1-5; v_call: TRBV5-1; cdr3_nt: TGCGCCAGCAGCTTGAATGGGGGGGGCAATCAGCCCCAGCATTTT; cdr3_aa: CASSLNGGGNQPQHF
clone_size: few; d_call: TRBD1; j_call: TRBJ1-6; v_call: TRBV18; cdr3_nt: TGTGCCAGCTCACCACAGGGGGCAGGTTCACCCCTCCACTTT; cdr3_aa: CASSPQGAGSPLHF
clone_size: few; d_call: .; j_call: TRBJ2-7; v_call: TRBV11-2; cdr3_nt: TGTGCCAGCAGCTTAGGAGCTCCGTCGCAGTACTTC; cdr3_aa: CASSLGAPSQYF
clone_size: once; d_call: .; j_call: TRBJ1-5; v_call: TRBV29-1; cdr3_nt: TGCAGCGTTGAGGAGAGTCGGGGGGAGCCCCAGCATTTT; cdr3_aa: CSVEESRGEPQHF
clone_size: .; d_call: .; j_call: TRBJ2-2; v_call: TRBV12-3/TRBV12-4; cdr3_nt: TGTGCCAGCAAATACGTTGGGCCGCGCGAGCTGTTTTTT; cdr3_aa: CASKYVGPRELFF
clone_size: .; d_call: .; j_call: TRBJ1-6; v_call: TRBV3-1/TRBV3-2; cdr3_nt: TGTGCCAGCAGCCAAGCACAGGCAGTAAATTCACCCCTCCACTTT; cdr3_aa: CASSQAQAVNSPLHF
clone_size: once; d_call: TRBD1; j_call: TRBJ1-4; v_call: TRBV11-2; cdr3_nt: TGTGCCAGCAGCTTGGGACAGAATAATGAAAAACTGTTTTTT; cdr3_aa: CASSLGQNNEKLFF
clone_size: few; d_call: .; j_call: TRBJ1-4; v_call: TRBV5-5; cdr3_nt: TGTGCCAGCAGCTTGGTCACGGGTCCGACCGGGGGACTGTTTTTT; cdr3_aa: CASSLVTGPTGGLFF
clone_size: .; d_call: .; j_call: TRBJ2-3; v_call: TRBV10-3; cdr3_nt: TGTGCCATCAGTCTGGACATGATGGGCACAGATACGCAGTATTTT; cdr3_aa: CAISLDMMGTDTQYF
clone_size: .; d_call: TRBD1; j_call: TRBJ2-7; v_call: TRBV10-2; cdr3_nt: TGCGCCAGCAGGGACCACAGGGGCGCGAACTCCTACGAGCAGTACTTC; cdr3_aa: CASRDHRGANSYEQYF
clone_size: few; d_call: .; j_call: TRBJ2-7; v_call: TRBV29-1; cdr3_nt: TGCAGCGTTGTGCCCAGGGACTACGAGCAGTACTTC; cdr3_aa: CSVVPRDYEQYF
clone_size: few; d_call: .; j_call: TRBJ1-2; v_call: TRBV9; cdr3_nt: TGTGCCAGCAGCGCTGGACATTCCGAAGGCTACACCTTC; cdr3_aa: CASSAGHSEGYTF